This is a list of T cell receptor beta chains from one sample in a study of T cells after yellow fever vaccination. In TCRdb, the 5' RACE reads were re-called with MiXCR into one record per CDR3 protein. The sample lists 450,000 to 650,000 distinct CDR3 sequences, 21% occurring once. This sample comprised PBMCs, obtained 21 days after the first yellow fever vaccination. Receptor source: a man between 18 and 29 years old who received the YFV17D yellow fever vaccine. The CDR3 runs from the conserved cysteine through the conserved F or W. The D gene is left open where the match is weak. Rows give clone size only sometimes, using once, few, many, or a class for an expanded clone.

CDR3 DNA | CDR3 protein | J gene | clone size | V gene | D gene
TGTGCCAGCAGTCCTAGACCCGAGGGAAACATTCAGTACTTC | CASSPRPEGNIQYF | TRBJ2-4 | few | TRBV6-1 | .
TGTGCCAGCAGTCCTCGGGGCCCAGCGGGGGGATACAATGAGCAGTTCTTC | CASSPRGPAGGYNEQFF | TRBJ2-1 | . | TRBV27 | TRBD2
TGTGCCAGCAGCTTGGGGGGTCTGGGGGGGCTGAGAAATGAGCAGTTCTTC | CASSLGGLGGLRNEQFF | TRBJ2-1 | . | TRBV5-8 | .
TGTGCCAGCAGCCAAGATGGGGCGGGAAGTTCCTACAATGAGCAGTTCTTC | CASSQDGAGSSYNEQFF | TRBJ2-1 | . | TRBV4-2 | .
TGTGCCAGCTCACCTGACTTTGGATCCTACGAGCAGTACTTC | CASSPDFGSYEQYF | TRBJ2-7 | . | TRBV18 | .
TGTGCCAGCAGGACCGGACGGACGGGAAACACCATATATTTT | CASRTGRTGNTIYF | TRBJ1-3 | . | TRBV12-3/TRBV12-4 | .
TGTGCCAGCAGTTTAGGGAGTGGGGGTAACTCACCCCTCCACTTT | CASSLGSGGNSPLHF | TRBJ1-6 | . | TRBV7-6 | .
TGTGCCAGCAGTTACTCCCGAGGCGGGAACACTGAAGCTTTCTTT | CASSYSRGGNTEAFF | TRBJ1-1 | . | TRBV6-5 | .
TGCGCCAGCAGCCACCCTGGTAGAGGGAGGACAGATACGCAGTATTTT | CASSHPGRGRTDTQYF | TRBJ2-3 | . | TRBV4-1 | .
TGTGCCAGCAGCCAAGACAGGGCTGCGGTTCCCCTCCACTTT | CASSQDRAAVPLHF | TRBJ1-6 | . | TRBV5-4 | TRBD1
TGTGCCAGCAGACCGGGACCCAGCCGCACAGATACGCAGTATTTT | CASRPGPSRTDTQYF | TRBJ2-3 | . | TRBV6-1 | .
TGCAGTGCTAGAGATCGGGGCAGCTCCGGCACAGATACGCAGTATTTT | CSARDRGSSGTDTQYF | TRBJ2-3 | few | TRBV20-1 | .
TGTGCCAGCAGTTACCTGGTAGCGGGGGGTTATGAGCAGTTCTTC | CASSYLVAGGYEQFF | TRBJ2-1 | once | TRBV6-5 | TRBD2